What follows are 8 T cell receptor beta chains derived from one specimen sequenced in a study of early T cells in non-severe SARS-CoV-2 infection. Each CDR3 protein gets one entry after TCRdb re-called the 5' RACE reads with MiXCR. The sample gives more than 45,000 distinct CDR3 sequences, roughly 5.9% of which show up once; roughly 6.4% is in the top ten. What was sequenced was whole blood. The receptors were gathered from an adult who was a healthcare worker with PCR-confirmed SARS-CoV-2 infection or an uninfected control (not recorded which).

This clonotype was seen at least ten times. CDR3 region: CASGPHENIQYF. CDR3 DNA: TGTGCTAGTGGTCCGCACGAAAACATTCAGTACTTC. V and J are TRBV12-5 and TRBJ2-4, with D unresolved. This CDR3 comprises 12 residues. V lost 5 bases to trimming and J lost 5 bases, with 7 bases between them. Per germline, CDR1 LGHNT and CDR2 FRNRAP.

This clonotype has only a few counts. V is TRBV10-3 and J is TRBJ2-3, with D maybe TRBD2 (5 bases). V was shortened by 3 bases and J by 3 bases, with 16 bases between the two germline ends. From germline, CDR1 is ENHRY and CDR2 SYGVKD. There are 16 residues in the CDR3. CDR3 in amino acids: CAISETRGFTTDTQYF. The CDR3 region has the DNA TGTGCCATCAGTGAAACACGGGGTTTTACGACAGATACGCAGTATTTT.

This clonotype was counted a few times. V gene TRBV3-1 combines with J gene TRBJ2-5; D is unclear. Trimming stripped 4 bases from V and 5 bases from J, with 14 bases between. This CDR3 is 14 amino acids long. Germline CDR1 LGHDT, CDR2 YNNKEL (reference sequence). The CDR3 is CASSPSALLETQYF. As DNA, the CDR3 is TGTGCCAGCAGCCCGTCGGCGCTCCTTGAGACCCAGTACTTC.

This clonotype was detected ten times or more. The gene calls are TRBV20-1 and TRBJ1-1; weak D call: TRBD1 (6 bases). V was trimmed by 3 bases and J by 3 bases, leaving 17 bases between them. CDR1 is DFQATT, CDR2 SNEGSKA, per germline (reference sequence). This CDR3 contains 15 residues. The CDR3 DNA sequence: TGCAGTGCTAGTCAGGGGAGCCTCGTAGACACTGAAGCTTTCTTT. Its translation: CSASQGSLVDTEAFF.

The V gene is TRBV6-6, the J gene TRBJ2-1, with D maybe TRBD1 (6 bases). The CDR3 sequence is 16 residues long. V was trimmed by 0 bases and J by 2 bases, leaving 11 bases between them. Germline CDR1 MNHNY, CDR2 SVGAGI (reference sequence). The CDR3 DNA reads as TGTGCCAGCAGTTACTCAGGGGACACCCCCTACAATGAGCAGTTCTTC. As protein: CASSYSGDTPYNEQFF.

In this sample, this clonotype turned up a few times. The J gene is TRBJ1-1, the V gene TRBV12-3 or TRBV12-4, with 8 bases that match TRBD1. This CDR3 region has 15 residues. Unmatched junction bases numbered 8, after V lost 3 bases and J lost 5 bases. CDR3 DNA sequence: TGTGCCAGCAGTTTGGGGCAGGGGGCGCTTACTGAAGCTTTCTTT. This sequence encodes CASSLGQGALTEAFF.

V and J are TRBV4-1 and TRBJ1-5; D gene ambiguous. The CDR3 totals 13 residues. CDR1 is MGHRA and CDR2 is YSYEKL in the germline V gene. Trimming took off 0 bases at V and 7 bases at J, with 7 bases between the two ends. DNA for the CDR3: TGCGCCAGCAGCCAAGATTGGGGACAGCCCCAGCATTTT. Protein product: CASSQDWGQPQHF.

The CDR3 loop is CASSNRHRNTEAFF. The DNA of the CDR3 is TGTGCCAGCAGTAATCGGCATCGGAACACTGAAGCTTTCTTT. The V and J genes are TRBV6-5 and TRBJ1-1; D not resolved. CDR1 and CDR2 from the germline V gene are MNHEY and SVGAGI. V lost 5 bases, J lost 1 base, and 11 bases lay in between. This CDR3 is built from 14 residues.